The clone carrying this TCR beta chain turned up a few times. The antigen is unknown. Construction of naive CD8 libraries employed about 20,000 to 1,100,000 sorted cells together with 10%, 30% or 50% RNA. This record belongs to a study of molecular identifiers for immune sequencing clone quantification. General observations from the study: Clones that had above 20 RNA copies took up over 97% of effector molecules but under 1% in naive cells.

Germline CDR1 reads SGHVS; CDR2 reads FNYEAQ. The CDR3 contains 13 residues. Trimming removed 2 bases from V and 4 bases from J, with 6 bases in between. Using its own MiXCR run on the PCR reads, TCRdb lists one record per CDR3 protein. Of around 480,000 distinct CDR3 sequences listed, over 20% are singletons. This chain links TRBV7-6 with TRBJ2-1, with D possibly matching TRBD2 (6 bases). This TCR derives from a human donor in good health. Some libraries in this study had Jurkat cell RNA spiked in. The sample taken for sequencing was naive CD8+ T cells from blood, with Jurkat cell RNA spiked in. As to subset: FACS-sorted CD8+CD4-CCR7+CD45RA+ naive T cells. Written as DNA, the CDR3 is TGTGCCAGCAGCTTACGGGGGTACAATGAGCAGTTCTTC. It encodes CASSLRGYNEQFF.